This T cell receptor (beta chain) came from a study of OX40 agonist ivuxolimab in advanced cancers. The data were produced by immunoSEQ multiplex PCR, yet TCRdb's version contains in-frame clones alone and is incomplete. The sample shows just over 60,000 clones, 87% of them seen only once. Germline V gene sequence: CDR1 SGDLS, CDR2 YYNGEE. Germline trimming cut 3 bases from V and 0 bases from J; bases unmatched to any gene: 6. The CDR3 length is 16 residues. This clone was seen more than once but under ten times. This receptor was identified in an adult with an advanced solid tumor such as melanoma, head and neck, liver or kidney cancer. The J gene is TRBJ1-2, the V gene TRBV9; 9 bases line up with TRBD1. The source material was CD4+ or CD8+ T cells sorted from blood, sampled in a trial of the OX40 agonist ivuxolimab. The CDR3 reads CASSARGQGPNYGYTF. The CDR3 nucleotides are TGTGCCAGCAGCGCCCGGGGACAGGGACCTAACTATGGCTACACCTTC.